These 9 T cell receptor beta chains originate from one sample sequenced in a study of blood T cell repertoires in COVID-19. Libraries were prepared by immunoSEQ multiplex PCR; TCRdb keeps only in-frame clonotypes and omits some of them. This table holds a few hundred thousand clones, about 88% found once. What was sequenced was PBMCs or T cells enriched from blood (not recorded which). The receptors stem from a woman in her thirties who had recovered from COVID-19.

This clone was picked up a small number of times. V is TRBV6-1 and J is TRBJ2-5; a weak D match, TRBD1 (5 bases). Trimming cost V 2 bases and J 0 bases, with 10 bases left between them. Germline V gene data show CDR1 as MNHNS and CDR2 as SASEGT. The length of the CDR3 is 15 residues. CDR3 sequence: CASSEYNRHQETQYF. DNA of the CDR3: TGTGCCAGCAGTGAATATAACAGGCACCAAGAGACCCAGTACTTC.

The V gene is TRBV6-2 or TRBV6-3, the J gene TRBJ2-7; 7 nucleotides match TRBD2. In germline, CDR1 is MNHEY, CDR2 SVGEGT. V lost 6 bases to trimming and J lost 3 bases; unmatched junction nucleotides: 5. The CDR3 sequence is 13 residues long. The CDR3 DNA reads TGTGCCAGCAGCTCCAGCGGGGACTACGAGCAGTACTTC. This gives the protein CASSSSGDYEQYF.

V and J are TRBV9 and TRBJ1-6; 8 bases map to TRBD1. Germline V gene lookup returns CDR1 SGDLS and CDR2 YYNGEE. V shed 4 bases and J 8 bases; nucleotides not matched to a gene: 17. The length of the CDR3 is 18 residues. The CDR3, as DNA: TGTGCCAGCAGCCGGGATCCGTCCAACAGGGGGGGGCATTCACCCCTCCACTTT. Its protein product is CASSRDPSNRGGHSPLHF.

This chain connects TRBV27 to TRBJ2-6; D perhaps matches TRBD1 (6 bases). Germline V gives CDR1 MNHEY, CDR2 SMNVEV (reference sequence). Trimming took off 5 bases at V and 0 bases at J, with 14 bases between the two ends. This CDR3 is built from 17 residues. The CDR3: CASSRPTGYSGANVLTF. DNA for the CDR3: TGTGCCAGCAGTCGCCCGACAGGTTACTCTGGGGCCAACGTCCTGACTTTC.

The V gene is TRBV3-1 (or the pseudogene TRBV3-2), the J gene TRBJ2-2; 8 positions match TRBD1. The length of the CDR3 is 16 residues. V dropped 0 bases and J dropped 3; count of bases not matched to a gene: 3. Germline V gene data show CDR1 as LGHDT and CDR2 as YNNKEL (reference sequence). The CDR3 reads CASSQDRTGYTGELFF. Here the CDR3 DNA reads TGTGCCAGCAGCCAAGACCGGACAGGGTACACCGGGGAGCTGTTTTTT.

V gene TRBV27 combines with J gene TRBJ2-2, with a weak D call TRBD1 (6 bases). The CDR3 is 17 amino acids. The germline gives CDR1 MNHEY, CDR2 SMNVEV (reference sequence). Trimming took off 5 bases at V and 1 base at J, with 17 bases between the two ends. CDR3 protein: CASSPARTAKNTGELFF. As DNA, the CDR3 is TGTGCCAGCAGTCCAGCTAGGACAGCTAAGAACACCGGGGAGCTGTTTTTT.

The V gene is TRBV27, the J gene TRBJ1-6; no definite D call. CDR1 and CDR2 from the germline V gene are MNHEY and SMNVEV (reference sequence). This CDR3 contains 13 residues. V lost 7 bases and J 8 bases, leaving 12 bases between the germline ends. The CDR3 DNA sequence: TGTGCCAGCAAAATGTGGGAGGATTCACCCCTCCACTTT. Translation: CASKMWEDSPLHF.

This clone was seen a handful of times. The CDR3 sequence: CASSTRWAANYGYTF. The CDR3 DNA reads TGTGCCAGCAGCACCCGGTGGGCTGCTAACTATGGCTACACCTTC. The chain carries TRBV28 and TRBJ1-2; no definite D call. V lost 6 bases to trimming and J lost 0 bases, with 14 bases between them. Germline V lookup: CDR1 MDHEN, CDR2 SYDVKM. The CDR3 has 15 residues.

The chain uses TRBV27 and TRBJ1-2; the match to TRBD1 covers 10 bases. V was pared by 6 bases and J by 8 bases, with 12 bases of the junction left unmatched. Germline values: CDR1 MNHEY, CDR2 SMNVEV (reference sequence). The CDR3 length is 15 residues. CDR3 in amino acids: CASRTPGTGAPGYTF. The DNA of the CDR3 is TGTGCCAGCAGGACCCCGGGGACAGGGGCCCCCGGCTACACCTTC.